This T cell receptor (beta chain) was documented in a study of cytotoxic CD8 clonotypes in ibrutinib-treated CLL. This table comes from immunoSEQ multiplex PCR, and its TCRdb copy is limited to in-frame clones, with some not included. The table includes approximately 130,000 clones, 80% to 90% detected once. Sequencing was performed on PBMCs, taken after 24 months of ibrutinib treatment. This TCR came from a human donor with chronic lymphocytic leukemia.

The DNA of the CDR3 is TGCGCCAGCAGCCAGTCGGGCAGGGGTCGCACTGAAGCTTTCTTT. It codes for CASSQSGRGRTEAFF. The chain uses TRBV4-1 and TRBJ1-1, with D possibly TRBD1 on 6 matching bases. V was trimmed by 3 bases and J by 4 bases, leaving 15 bases between them. From germline, CDR1 is MGHRA and CDR2 YSYEKL. The CDR3 spans 15 residues.